The T cell receptor beta chain described here comes from a study of cytomegalovirus exposure and HLA in healthy donors. CDR3 length: 17 residues. Germline CDR1 is LGHNA and CDR2 is YNFKEQ. V trimming: 4 bases; J trimming: 5 bases; junction bases outside the gene matches: 10. Amplification used 60 Vbeta primers and 13 Jbeta primers. Assay: immunoSEQ multiplex PCR; the TCRdb copy retains only in-frame clones and omits some. The data show about 180,000 clones, with under 85% seen just once and roughly 2.8% held by the top ten. The chain is built from TRBV4-2 and TRBJ2-5; 13 positions agree with TRBD2. This TCR was sampled from a male donor in good health and CMV-seronegative. Sequenced sample: PBMCs. The CDR3 loop is CASSPRTSGGVYETQYF. The CDR3 DNA reads as TGTGCCAGCAGCCCCCGGACTAGCGGGGGTGTCTATGAGACCCAGTACTTC.